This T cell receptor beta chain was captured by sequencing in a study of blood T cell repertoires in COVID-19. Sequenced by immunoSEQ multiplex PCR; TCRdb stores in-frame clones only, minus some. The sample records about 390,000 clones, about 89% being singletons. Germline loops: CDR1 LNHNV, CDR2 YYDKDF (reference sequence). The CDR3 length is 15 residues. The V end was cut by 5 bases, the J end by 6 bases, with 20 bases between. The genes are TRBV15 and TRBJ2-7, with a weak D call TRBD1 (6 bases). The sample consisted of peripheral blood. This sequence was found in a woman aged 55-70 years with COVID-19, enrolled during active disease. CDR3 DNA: TGTGCCACCAGCGGACCTGGGGGCCGATGGTCCGAGCAGTACTTC. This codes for CATSGPGGRWSEQYF. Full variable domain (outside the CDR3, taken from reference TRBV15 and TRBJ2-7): DAMVIQNPRYQVTQFGKPVTLSCSQTLNHNVMYWYQQKSSQAPKLLFHYYDKDFNNEADTPDNFQSRRPNTSFCFLDIRSPGLGDTAMYLCATSGPGGRWSEQYFGPGTRLTVT.